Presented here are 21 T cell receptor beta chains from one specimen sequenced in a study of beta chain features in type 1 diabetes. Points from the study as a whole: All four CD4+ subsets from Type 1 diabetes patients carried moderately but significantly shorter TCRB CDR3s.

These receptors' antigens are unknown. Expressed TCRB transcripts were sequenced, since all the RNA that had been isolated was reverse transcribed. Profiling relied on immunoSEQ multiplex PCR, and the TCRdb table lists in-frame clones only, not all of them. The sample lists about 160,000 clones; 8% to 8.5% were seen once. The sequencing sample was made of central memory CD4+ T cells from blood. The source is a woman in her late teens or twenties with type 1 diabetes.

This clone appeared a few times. CDR3 nucleotides: TGTGCCAGCAGTAGGGAAACAGGGAATGAGGAACTGTTTTTT. Protein product: CASSRETGNEELFF. The gene calls are TRBV2 and TRBJ1-4; a possible D gene is TRBD1 (6 bases). Germline V gives CDR1 SNHLY, CDR2 FYNNEI. The CDR3 totals 14 residues. The V gene lost 5 bases and the J gene lost 12 bases, with 19 bases spanning the gap.

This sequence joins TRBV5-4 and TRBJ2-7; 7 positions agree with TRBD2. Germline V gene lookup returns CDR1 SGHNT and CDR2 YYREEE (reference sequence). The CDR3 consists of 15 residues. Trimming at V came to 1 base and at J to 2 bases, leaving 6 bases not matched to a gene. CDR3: CASSLKRDWTYEQYF. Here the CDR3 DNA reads TGTGCCAGCAGCTTGAAGCGGGATTGGACCTACGAGCAGTACTTC.

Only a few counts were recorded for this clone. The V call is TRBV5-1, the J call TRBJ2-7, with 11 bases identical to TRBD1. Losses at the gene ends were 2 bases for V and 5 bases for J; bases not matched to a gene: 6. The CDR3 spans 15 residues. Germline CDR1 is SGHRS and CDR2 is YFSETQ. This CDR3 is CASSFRTGQGDEQYF. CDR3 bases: TGCGCCAGCAGCTTCAGAACGGGACAGGGGGACGAGCAGTACTTC.

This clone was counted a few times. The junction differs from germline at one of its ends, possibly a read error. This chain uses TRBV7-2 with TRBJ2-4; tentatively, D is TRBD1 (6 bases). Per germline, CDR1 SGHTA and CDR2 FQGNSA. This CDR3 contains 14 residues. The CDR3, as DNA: TGTGCCAGCAGCTCAGATAGTACCGGTGGACAGAATTTCTTC. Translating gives CASSSDSTGGQNFF.

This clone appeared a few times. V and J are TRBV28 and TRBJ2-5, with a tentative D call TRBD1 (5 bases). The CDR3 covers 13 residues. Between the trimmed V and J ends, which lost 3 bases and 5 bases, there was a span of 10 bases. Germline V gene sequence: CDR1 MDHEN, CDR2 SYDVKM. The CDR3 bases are TGTGCCAGCAGTTTGGGGCTCCACGAGACCCAGTACTTC. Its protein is CASSLGLHETQYF.

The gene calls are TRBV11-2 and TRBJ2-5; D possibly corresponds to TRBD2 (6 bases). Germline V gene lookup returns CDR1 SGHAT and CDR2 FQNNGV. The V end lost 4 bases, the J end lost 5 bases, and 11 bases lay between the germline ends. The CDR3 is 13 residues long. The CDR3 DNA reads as TGTGCCAGCAGCTCTCTAGCGCGGGAGACCCAGTACTTC. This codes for CASSSLARETQYF.

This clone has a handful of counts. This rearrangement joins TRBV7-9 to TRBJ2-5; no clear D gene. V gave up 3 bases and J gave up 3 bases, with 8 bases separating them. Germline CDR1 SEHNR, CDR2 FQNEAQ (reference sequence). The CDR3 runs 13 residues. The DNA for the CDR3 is TGTGCCAGCAGCTTGACAAGTAAAGAGACCCAGTACTTC. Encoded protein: CASSLTSKETQYF. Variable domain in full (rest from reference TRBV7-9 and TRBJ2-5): DTGVSQNPRHKITKRGQNVTFRCDPISEHNRLYWYRQTLGQGPEFLTYFQNEAQLEKSRLLSDRFSAERPKGSFSTLEIQRTEQGDSAMYLCASSLTSKETQYFGPGTRLLVL.

The CDR3 sequence is CASSTRTGGKDEQFF. The CDR3 region has the DNA TGTGCCAGTAGTACCCGGACAGGGGGTAAGGATGAGCAGTTCTTC. The V call is TRBV19, the J call TRBJ2-1; 10 positions match TRBD1. This CDR3 has 15 residues. Trimming took 4 bases from V and 8 from J; bases not matched to a gene: 8. Germline V gene sequence: CDR1 LNHDA, CDR2 SQIVND (reference sequence).

The CDR3: CASSPGAYNEQFF. In nucleotides, the CDR3 is TGTGCCAGCAGCCCGGGTGCATACAATGAGCAGTTCTTC. The chain couples TRBV14 to TRBJ2-1; D gene uncertain. The CDR3 length is 13 residues. The germline V gene encodes CDR1 SGHDN and CDR2 FVKESK. V dropped 4 bases and J dropped 4 bases, with 8 bases sitting between them.

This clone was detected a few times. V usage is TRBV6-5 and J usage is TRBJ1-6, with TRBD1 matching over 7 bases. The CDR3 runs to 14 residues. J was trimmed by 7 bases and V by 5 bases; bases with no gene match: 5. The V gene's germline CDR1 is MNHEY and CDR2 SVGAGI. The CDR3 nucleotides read TGTGCCAGCAGTCCGGACAGGAGAAATTCACCCCTCCACTTT. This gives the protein CASSPDRRNSPLHF.

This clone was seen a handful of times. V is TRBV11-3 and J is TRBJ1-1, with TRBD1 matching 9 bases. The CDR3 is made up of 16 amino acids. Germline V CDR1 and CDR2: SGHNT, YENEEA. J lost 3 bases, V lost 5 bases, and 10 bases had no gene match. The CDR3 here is CASSGITGGPHTEAFF. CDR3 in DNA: TGTGCCAGCAGCGGAATAACAGGGGGCCCGCACACTGAAGCTTTCTTT.

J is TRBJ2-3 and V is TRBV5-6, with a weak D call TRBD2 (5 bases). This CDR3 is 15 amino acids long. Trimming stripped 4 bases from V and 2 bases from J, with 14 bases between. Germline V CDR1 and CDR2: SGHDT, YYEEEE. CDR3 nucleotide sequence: TGTGCCAGCAGCGCCGAACCTGGACTCACAGATACGCAGTATTTT. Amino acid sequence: CASSAEPGLTDTQYF. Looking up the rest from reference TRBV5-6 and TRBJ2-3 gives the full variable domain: DAGVTQSPTHLIKTRGQQVTLRCSPKSGHDTVSWYQQALGQGPQFIFQYYEEEERQRGNFPDRFSGHQFPNYSSELNVNALLLGDSALYLCASSAEPGLTDTQYFGPGTRLTVL.

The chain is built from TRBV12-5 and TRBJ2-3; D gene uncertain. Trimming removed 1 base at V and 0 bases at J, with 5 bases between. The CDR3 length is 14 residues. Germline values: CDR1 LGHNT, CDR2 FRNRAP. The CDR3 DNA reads TGTGCTAGTGGTTTGGCGACTAGCACAGATACGCAGTATTTT. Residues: CASGLATSTDTQYF.

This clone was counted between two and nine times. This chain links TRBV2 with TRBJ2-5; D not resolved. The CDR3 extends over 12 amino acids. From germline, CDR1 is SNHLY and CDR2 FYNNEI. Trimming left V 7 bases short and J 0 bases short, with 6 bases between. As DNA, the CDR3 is TGTGCCAGCACAGGTGACCAAGAGACCCAGTACTTC. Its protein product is CASTGDQETQYF.

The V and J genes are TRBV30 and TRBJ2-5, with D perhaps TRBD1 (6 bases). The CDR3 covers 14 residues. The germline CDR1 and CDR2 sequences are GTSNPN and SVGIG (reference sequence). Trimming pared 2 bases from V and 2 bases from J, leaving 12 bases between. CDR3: CAWSPPGVQETQYF. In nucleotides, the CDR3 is TGTGCCTGGAGTCCACCAGGGGTACAAGAGACCCAGTACTTC.

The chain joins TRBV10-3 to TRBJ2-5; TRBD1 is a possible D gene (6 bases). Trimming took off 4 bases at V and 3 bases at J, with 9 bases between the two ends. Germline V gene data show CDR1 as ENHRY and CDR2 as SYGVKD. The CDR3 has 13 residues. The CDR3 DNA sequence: TGTGCCATCAGTGCACAGGGTGAAGAGACCCAGTACTTC. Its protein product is CAISAQGEETQYF.

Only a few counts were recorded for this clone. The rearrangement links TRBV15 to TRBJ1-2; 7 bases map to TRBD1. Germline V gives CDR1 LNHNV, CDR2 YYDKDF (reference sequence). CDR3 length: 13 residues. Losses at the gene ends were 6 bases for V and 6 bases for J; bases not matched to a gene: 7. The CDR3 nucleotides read TGTGCCACCAGTGAAGGGCAGGGGGATGGCTACACCTTC. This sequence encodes CATSEGQGDGYTF.

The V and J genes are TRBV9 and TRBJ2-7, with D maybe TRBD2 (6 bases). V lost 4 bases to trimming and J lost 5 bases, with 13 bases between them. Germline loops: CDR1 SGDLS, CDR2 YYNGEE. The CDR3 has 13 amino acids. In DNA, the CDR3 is TGTGCCAGCAGCTCGGGACTCCGGCACGAGCAGTACTTC. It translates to CASSSGLRHEQYF.

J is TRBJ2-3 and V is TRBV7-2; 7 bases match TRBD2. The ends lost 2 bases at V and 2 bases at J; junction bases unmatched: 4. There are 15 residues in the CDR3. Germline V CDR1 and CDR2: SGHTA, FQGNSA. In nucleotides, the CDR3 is TGTGCCAGCAGCTTAAATCGGGAGGCCACAGATACGCAGTATTTT. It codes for CASSLNREATDTQYF.

As DNA, the CDR3 is TGTGCCAGCAGCCCAAACCCAGGGAACACTGAAGCTTTCTTT. This sequence encodes CASSPNPGNTEAFF. V gene TRBV5-6 combines with J gene TRBJ1-1; D remains unclear. Trimming pared 4 bases from V and 1 base from J, leaving 11 bases between. Germline CDR1 SGHDT, CDR2 YYEEEE. This CDR3 spans 14 amino acids.

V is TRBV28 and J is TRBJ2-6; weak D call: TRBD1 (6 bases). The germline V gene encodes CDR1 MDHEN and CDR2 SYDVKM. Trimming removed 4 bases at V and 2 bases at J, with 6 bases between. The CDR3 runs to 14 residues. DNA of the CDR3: TGTGCCAGCAGTTCAGGGGCTGGGGCCAACGTCCTGACTTTC. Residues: CASSSGAGANVLTF.